The 22 T cell receptor beta chains listed next were all sequenced from one sample in a study of blood T cell repertoires in COVID-19 (dated by TCRdb to the early 2020s). Libraries were built with the immunoSEQ multiplex PCR assay. Sourced from immuneACCESS, this table was stored by TCRdb with only in-frame sequences that have V and J called. A share of the clones is absent; for the studies checked, an unresolved V gene accounts for under half, and the remainder has no known explanation. The sample table contains about 64,000 clones; only one count was recorded for roughly 84% of them. Of the sample, approximately 5.6% is held by the ten largest clones. Material: peripheral blood. The source is an older woman with acute or convalescent COVID-19.

V and J are TRBV30 and TRBJ2-3; D might be TRBD2 (7 bases). The germline CDR1 and CDR2 sequences are GTSNPN and SVGIG (reference sequence). Deletions cut 2 bases from V and 3 bases from J, with 15 bases between. CDR3 length: 15 residues. CDR3 sequence (DNA): TGTGCCTGGAGTAAGGGGGGGGGCCAGACAGATACGCAGTATTTT. This translates into CAWSKGGGQTDTQYF.

A note on this clone: At one of its ends the junction is not consistent with the germline gene, which may arise from a read error. The chain combines TRBV11-2 with TRBJ1-1; no firm D call. The germline gives CDR1 SGHAT, CDR2 FQNNGV. The CDR3 covers 11 residues. The CDR3 nucleotides read TGTGCCAGCAGCTTCGGTCGGGAGATTCATTTT. Translation gives CASSFGREIHF.

This clone was seen a handful of times. V gene TRBV15 combines with J gene TRBJ2-3, with 8 bases that match TRBD1. CDR1 is LNHNV and CDR2 is YYDKDF in the germline V gene (reference sequence). V lost 3 bases, J lost 3 bases, and 5 bases stayed unmatched. This CDR3 region has 15 residues. For the CDR3, the DNA is TGTGCCACCAGCAGGACAGGGGATGGGACAGATACGCAGTATTTT. It yields the protein CATSRTGDGTDTQYF.

The CDR3 nucleotides are TGCGCCAGCAGCCCTTTAGTGCTTGGGCAGGGTCTTCCGGGCACAGATACGCAGTATTTT. It encodes CASSPLVLGQGLPGTDTQYF. This chain connects TRBV5-1 to TRBJ2-3, with D perhaps TRBD1 (5 bases). Trimming shortened V by 4 bases and J by 1 base, and 28 bases separated the two germline ends. The CDR3 has 20 amino acids. The germline V gene encodes CDR1 SGHRS and CDR2 YFSETQ.

V gene TRBV5-4 combines with J gene TRBJ2-1; 8 positions match TRBD1. The CDR3 is 14 residues long. The V gene's germline CDR1 is SGHNT and CDR2 YYREEE (reference sequence). V was clipped by 4 bases and J by 4 bases; unmatched bases: 4. CDR3 nucleotides: TGTGCCAGCAGCCGGACAGGGAGGTACAATGAGCAGTTCTTC. Amino acid sequence: CASSRTGRYNEQFF.

This sequence joins TRBV30 and TRBJ1-1; a possible D gene is TRBD1 (5 bases). This CDR3 comprises 14 residues. The ends were cut back, 2 bases at V and 1 base at J, with 11 bases in the middle. Germline CDR1 and CDR2: GTSNPN and SVGIG (reference sequence). CDR3 sequence (DNA): TGTGCCTGGAGTACCGGACATCCGAACACTGAAGCTTTCTTT. Translated, it gives CAWSTGHPNTEAFF.

V gene TRBV19 combines with J gene TRBJ2-7; TRBD1 matches at 9 bases. This CDR3 spans 12 amino acids. CDR1 and CDR2 from the germline V gene are LNHDA and SQIVND (reference sequence). Trimming at V came to 9 bases and at J to 5 bases, leaving 5 bases not matched to a gene. CDR3 loop: CASVTGGHEQYF. In DNA form, the CDR3 reads TGTGCCAGCGTAACAGGGGGCCACGAGCAGTACTTC.

This clone was detected only a few times. The V and J genes are TRBV11-2 and TRBJ2-2, with TRBD2 identical over 9 bases. Trimming cost V 3 bases and J 0 bases; bases outside gene matches: 5. CDR3 size: 17 residues. Germline V CDR1 and CDR2: SGHAT, FQNNGV. The CDR3 here is CASSLASGTANTGELFF. CDR3 coding DNA: TGTGCCAGCAGCTTGGCTAGCGGGACCGCGAACACCGGGGAGCTGTTTTTT.

The genes are TRBV27 and TRBJ2-1, with D possibly TRBD1 on 7 matching bases. V lost 6 bases, J lost 10 bases, and 16 bases lay in between. Looked up from germline, CDR1 is MNHEY and CDR2 is SMNVEV (reference sequence). There are 13 residues in the CDR3. The CDR3 is CASRTSGGREQFF. The CDR3 DNA reads TGTGCCAGCAGGACCTCAGGGGGGAGGGAGCAGTTCTTC.

The chain combines TRBV3-1 (or the pseudogene TRBV3-2) with TRBJ1-1; D gene unclear. CDR3 length equals 15 residues. Germline CDR1 and CDR2: LGHDT and YNNKEL (reference sequence). V gave up 1 base and J gave up 2 bases, with 11 bases separating them. The DNA for the CDR3 is TGTGCCAGCAGCCAAGTTATACAGTCAAACACTGAAGCTTTCTTT. It specifies CASSQVIQSNTEAFF.

The V and J genes are TRBV29-1 and TRBJ2-7; possibly TRBD1 for D (6 bases). The V and J ends lost 2 bases and 6 bases respectively, with 11 bases between them. The CDR3 loop spans 12 amino acids. The germline V gene has CDR1 SQVTM and CDR2 ANQGSEA. The CDR3 sequence is CSVETGLTEQYF. The CDR3 nucleotides read TGCAGCGTTGAAACAGGGTTAACCGAGCAGTACTTC.

This chain joins TRBV11-2 and TRBJ2-1; 7 positions match TRBD1. Germline V gives CDR1 SGHAT, CDR2 FQNNGV. Losses at the gene ends were 4 bases for V and 9 bases for J; bases not matched to a gene: 9. The CDR3 extends over 14 amino acids. The chain's CDR3 is CASSSTRGGSEQFF. In DNA form, the CDR3 reads TGTGCCAGCAGCTCAACAAGAGGGGGCAGTGAGCAGTTCTTC.

This sequence joins TRBV19 and TRBJ2-1, with D possibly matching TRBD1 (6 bases). The V and J ends lost 9 bases and 10 bases respectively, with 13 bases between them. From germline, CDR1 is LNHDA and CDR2 SQIVND (reference sequence). CDR3 size: 11 residues. CDR3 sequence: CASSRGWEQFF. The CDR3 DNA reads as TGTGCCAGCTCAAGGGGGTGGGAGCAGTTCTTC.

The chain carries TRBV19 and TRBJ2-3; a weak D match, TRBD2 (7 bases). Deletions cut 7 bases from V and 3 bases from J, with 17 bases between. The CDR3 contains 15 residues. CDR1 and CDR2 (germline): LNHDA, SQIVND (reference sequence). This CDR3 is CASTLQGGATDTQYF. CDR3 DNA sequence: TGTGCCAGTACACTTCAAGGGGGGGCAACAGATACGCAGTATTTT.

The chain uses TRBV11-2 and TRBJ2-7; D ambiguous. V was cut by 0 bases and J by 12 bases, with 18 bases left in between. The V gene's germline CDR1 is SGHAT and CDR2 FQNNGV. CDR3 size: 14 residues. The CDR3 coding sequence is TGTGCCAGCAGCTTAGAACCCTCCAGGCGCGTTCTGTACTTC. Translation: CASSLEPSRRVLYF.

CDR3 sequence (DNA): TGTGCCAGCAGTTCCCAGGGGGCATCTGGAAACACCATATATTTT. Translation: CASSSQGASGNTIYF. The gene calls are TRBV28 and TRBJ1-3, with TRBD1 identical over 8 bases. CDR3 size: 15 residues. The ends lost 4 bases at V and 1 base at J; junction bases unmatched: 3. CDR1 and CDR2 (germline): MDHEN, SYDVKM.

This CDR3 reads CASSEPTGANTGELFF. The CDR3 DNA is TGTGCCAGCAGCGAACCTACAGGGGCGAACACCGGGGAGCTGTTTTTT. V gene TRBV9 combines with J gene TRBJ2-2; 7 bases match TRBD1. The junction had 5 bases not matched to a gene; V was cut back by 3 bases and J by 0 bases. Germline loops: CDR1 SGDLS, CDR2 YYNGEE. The CDR3 is 16 residues long. The full variable domain, with the rest looked up from reference TRBV9 and TRBJ2-2, is DSGVTQTPKHLITATGQRVTLRCSPRSGDLSVYWYQQSLDQGLQFLIQYYNGEERAKGNILERFSAQQFPDLHSELNLSSLELGDSALYFCASSEPTGANTGELFFGEGSRLTVL.

This chain links TRBV29-1 with TRBJ1-1; TRBD1 agrees at 10 bases. V shed 7 bases, J shed 2 bases, and the junction held 4 bases outside the gene matches. The CDR3 runs 13 residues. Germline V lookup: CDR1 SQVTM, CDR2 ANQGSEA. As DNA, the CDR3 is TGCAGCGCGCGGACAGGGGGAAACACTGAAGCTTTCTTT. Protein: CSARTGGNTEAFF.

The chain carries TRBV27 and TRBJ2-3; 7 bases map to TRBD1. Germline V gene sequence: CDR1 MNHEY, CDR2 SMNVEV (reference sequence). The CDR3 spans 16 residues. J gave up 1 base and V 4 bases, and 8 bases lay outside the gene matches. The CDR3 DNA reads as TGTGCCAGCAGTTACCGACAGGGTGTCGGCACAGATACGCAGTATTTT. Translation: CASSYRQGVGTDTQYF.

As regards this clone: The sample holds other DNA sequences that translate to the same CDR3. The rearrangement uses TRBV6-5 and TRBJ1-1; D perhaps matches TRBD1 (5 bases). Trimming pared 2 bases from V and 4 bases from J, leaving 8 bases between. The CDR3 is 13 amino acids. Germline CDR1 reads MNHEY; CDR2 reads SVGAGI. The CDR3: CASSYVGGTEAFF. In nucleotides, the CDR3 is TGTGCCAGCAGTTACGTCGGGGGCACTGAAGCTTTCTTT.

The J gene is TRBJ2-7, the V gene TRBV6-5, with 9 bases lining up with TRBD1. The V gene's germline CDR1 is MNHEY and CDR2 SVGAGI. The junction had 4 bases not matched to a gene; V was cut back by 6 bases and J by 1 base. CDR3 length: 14 residues. Here the CDR3 reads CASRAGTGSYEQYF. The CDR3 DNA sequence: TGTGCCAGCAGGGCCGGGACAGGGTCCTACGAGCAGTACTTC.

This chain links TRBV5-1 with TRBJ2-2; D is possibly TRBD2 (5 bases). Trimming shortened V by 4 bases and J by 3 bases, and 13 bases separated the two germline ends. This CDR3 is 15 amino acids long. Germline CDR1 reads SGHRS; CDR2 reads YFSETQ. CDR3 loop: CASSPELGDTGELFF. The CDR3 DNA reads as TGCGCCAGCAGCCCGGAGTTGGGAGACACCGGGGAGCTGTTTTTT.